The 8 T cell receptor beta chains presented below share a single source sample, sequenced in a study of post-analysis software for immune sequencing data. Study-wide results and limits: The five TRBV segments detected at higher frequency in patients than in controls included TRBV5-6, TRBV5-1 and TRBV20-1.

Incorporated into the TCR beta cDNA libraries were unique molecular identifiers, which served to reduce PCR and sequencing biases. TCRdb re-called the PCR reads with MiXCR, one entry per CDR3 protein. The sample lists approximately 630,000 distinct CDR3 sequences, more than 50% seen once, with 11% in the top ten. These TCRs' antigens remain unknown. The specimen sequenced was blood. Source of these receptors: a girl aged 2-10 years with multiple sclerosis.

The chain recombines TRBV6-6 with TRBJ2-5; unclear D gene. Germline CDR1 is MNHNY and CDR2 is SVGAGI (reference sequence). The CDR3 is 13 residues long. With 3 bases removed from V and 5 bases from J, the gap between germline ends came to 10 bases. CDR3 residues: CASSYQLGETQYF. CDR3 nucleotide sequence: TGTGCCAGCAGTTATCAGTTGGGGGAGACCCAGTACTTC.

The rearrangement links TRBV7-9 to TRBJ2-7; D uncertain. The V end was cut by 5 bases, the J end by 6 bases, with 14 bases between. The CDR3 covers 13 residues. Germline CDR1 is SEHNR and CDR2 is FQNEAQ (reference sequence). CDR3 sequence reads: CASSKGSNFEQYF. The DNA of the CDR3 is TGTGCCAGCAGCAAGGGATCTAACTTCGAGCAGTACTTC. Full variable domain (missing parts from reference TRBV7-9 and TRBJ2-7): DTGVSQNPRHKITKRGQNVTFRCDPISEHNRLYWYRQTLGQGPEFLTYFQNEAQLEKSRLLSDRFSAERPKGSFSTLEIQRTEQGDSAMYLCASSKGSNFEQYFGPGTRLTVT.

The rearrangement joins TRBV6-5 to TRBJ1-1, with D tentatively TRBD1 (5 bases). Germline V gene sequence: CDR1 MNHEY, CDR2 SVGAGI. The CDR3 spans 11 residues. With 7 bases removed from V and 5 bases from J, the gap between germline ends came to 8 bases. CDR3 nucleotides: TGTGCCAGCAACGGGGGTACTGAAGCTTTCTTT. Residues: CASNGGTEAFF.

This clonotype came up many times. This chain connects TRBV29-1 to TRBJ2-7; no clear D gene. Germline CDR1 and CDR2: SQVTM and ANQGSEA. The CDR3 extends over 10 amino acids. The ends were cut back, 6 bases at V and 5 bases at J, with 8 bases in the middle. The CDR3 coding sequence is TGCAGCGTGTGGACCGACGAGCAGTACTTC. Translation gives CSVWTDEQYF.

This chain connects TRBV5-1 to TRBJ2-3, with a possible D match to TRBD2 (6 bases). Trimming shortened V by 5 bases and J by 8 bases, and 18 bases separated the two germline ends. Germline V gene sequence: CDR1 SGHRS, CDR2 YFSETQ. The CDR3 has 14 residues. CDR3 in amino acids: CASSLDSRGGTQYF. The CDR3 DNA follows: TGCGCCAGCAGTCTGGACTCCCGGGGAGGTACGCAGTATTTT.

CDR3 DNA sequence: TGTGCCAGCAGTCTAAGGGACAGTGAAAATTCACCCCTCCACTTT. Its protein product is CASSLRDSENSPLHF. The chain joins TRBV12-3 or TRBV12-4 to TRBJ1-6; the match to TRBD1 covers 7 bases. The CDR3 extends over 15 amino acids. V dropped 5 bases and J dropped 7; count of bases not matched to a gene: 8.

For the CDR3, the DNA is TGCAGCGTCGGAACTAGCGGGAGAAACAATGAGCAGTTCTTC. Protein sequence: CSVGTSGRNNEQFF. The chain couples TRBV29-1 to TRBJ2-1, with 11 nucleotides matching TRBD2. Germline CDR1 SQVTM, CDR2 ANQGSEA. Losses at the gene ends were 6 bases for V and 5 bases for J; bases not matched to a gene: 6. The length of the CDR3 is 14 residues.

This clonotype has a single count. The V gene is TRBV6-1, the J gene TRBJ1-5, with 7 nucleotides matching TRBD1. With 6 bases clipped from V and 0 bases from J, the junction kept 11 bases outside the gene matches. Germline V lookup: CDR1 MNHNS, CDR2 SASEGT. This CDR3 has 17 amino acids. CDR3 sequence (DNA): TGTGCCAGCAGAACAGGGGCGGGTGGCTATAGCAATCAGCCCCAGCATTTT. Encoded protein: CASRTGAGGYSNQPQHF.